The 31 T cell receptor beta chains listed next were all sequenced from one sample in a study of cytotoxic CD8 clonotypes in ibrutinib-treated CLL. Here immunoSEQ multiplex PCR was the method, and the copy in TCRdb shows in-frame clones only, minus some. The repertoire holds roughly 24,000 clones, with under 85% as singletons. Material: PBMCs, obtained before ibrutinib treatment. The receptors come from a human donor with chronic lymphocytic leukemia.

This clone was found a few times. This rearrangement joins TRBV6-5 to TRBJ1-1; D gene unclear. The CDR3 has 14 amino acids. The germline V gene has CDR1 MNHEY and CDR2 SVGAGI. The V gene lost 6 bases and the J gene lost 0 bases, with 11 bases spanning the gap. The CDR3: CASRVALMNTEAFF. The CDR3 nucleotides read TGTGCCAGCAGGGTGGCCCTTATGAACACTGAAGCTTTCTTT.

The V call is TRBV11-2, the J call TRBJ2-7; TRBD2 agrees at 9 bases. V shed 2 bases and J 1 base; nucleotides not matched to a gene: 3. This CDR3 is 15 amino acids long. Germline lookup yields CDR1 SGHAT and CDR2 FQNNGV. CDR3 bases: TGTGCCAGCAGCTTAACAACTAGCGGGTCCTACGAGCAGTACTTC. This gives the protein CASSLTTSGSYEQYF. Complete variable domain (other parts from reference TRBV11-2 and TRBJ2-7): EAGVAQSPRYKIIEKRQSVAFWCNPISGHATLYWYQQILGQGPKLLIQFQNNGVVDDSQLPKDRFSAERLKGVDSTLKIQPAKLEDSAVYLCASSLTTSGSYEQYFGPGTRLTVT.

The rearrangement uses TRBV5-5 and TRBJ1-5; unclear D gene. The V end was cut by 0 bases, the J end by 9 bases, with 16 bases between. CDR3 length: 15 amino acids. Germline V CDR1 and CDR2: SGHKS, YYEKEE (reference sequence). The CDR3 loop reads CASSLAPVGYMPQHF. CDR3 bases: TGTGCCAGCAGCTTGGCGCCAGTGGGGTATATGCCCCAGCATTTT. The whole variable domain, remainder taken from reference TRBV5-5 and TRBJ1-5, is DAGVTQSPTHLIKTRGQQVTLRCSPISGHKSVSWYQQVLGQGPQFIFQYYEKEERGRGNFPDRFSARQFPNYSSELNVNALLLGDSALYLCASSLAPVGYMPQHFGDGTRLSIL.

The V and J genes are TRBV20-1 and TRBJ1-4, with D uncertain. Trimming stripped 5 bases from V and 6 bases from J, with 4 bases between. The CDR3 has 10 residues. The V gene's germline CDR1 is DFQATT and CDR2 SNEGSKA (reference sequence). The CDR3 here is CSAEDEKLFF. The CDR3 coding sequence is TGCAGTGCTGAAGATGAAAAACTGTTTTTT.

On this clone: Its ends do not fully match the called genes, so a read error is possible. CDR3 coding DNA: TGCGCCAGCAATGAGCCGGGACTAGCGGGGTTGGAGTACTTC. Translated: CASNEPGLAGLEYF. This chain links TRBV10-2 with TRBJ2-7; TRBD2 agrees at 13 bases. The CDR3 has 14 amino acids. Germline CDR1 and CDR2: WSHSY and SAAADI.

The chain recombines TRBV19 with TRBJ2-7; TRBD2 might be the D (6 bases). Trimming cost V 4 bases and J 4 bases, with 14 bases left between them. CDR3 size: 14 residues. Per the germline V gene, CDR1 is LNHDA and CDR2 is SQIVND (reference sequence). DNA for the CDR3: TGTGCCAGTAGTAACGGGGGAGGAGGATACGAGCAGTACTTC. Its translation: CASSNGGGGYEQYF. Using reference TRBV19 and TRBJ2-7 for the parts outside the CDR3, the full variable domain is DGGITQSPKYLFRKEGQNVTLSCEQNLNHDAMYWYRQDPGQGLRLIYYSQIVNDFQKGDIAEGYSVSREKKESFPLTVTSAQKNPTAFYLCASSNGGGGYEQYFGPGTRLTVT.

The chain is built from TRBV11-2 and TRBJ2-1; 10 bases are shared with TRBD2. From germline, CDR1 is SGHAT and CDR2 FQNNGV. The CDR3 extends over 15 amino acids. V dropped 5 bases and J dropped 9; count of bases not matched to a gene: 10. Here the CDR3 DNA reads TGTGCCAGCAGCCCAGTGACTAGCGGGCGTAGTGAGCAGTTCTTC. Translating gives CASSPVTSGRSEQFF.

The chain uses TRBV7-8 and TRBJ2-7, with 11 positions matching TRBD1. Germline V CDR1 and CDR2: SGHVS, FQNEAQ. With V trimmed by 1 base and J by 3 bases, 2 bases remained unmatched. The CDR3 is 15 amino acids. The CDR3 nucleotides read TGTGCCAGCAGCTTAGGGGGGACAGGGGGCTACGAGCAGTACTTC. This translates into CASSLGGTGGYEQYF.

The genes are TRBV9 and TRBJ1-2; D is possibly TRBD1 (5 bases). The germline CDR1 and CDR2 sequences are SGDLS and YYNGEE. The CDR3 runs to 16 residues. V lost 0 bases to trimming and J lost 6 bases, with 18 bases between them. The DNA for the CDR3 is TGTGCCAGCAGCGTAGCTGCCCAGGGTAGAGGGGATGGCTACACCTTC. Its translation: CASSVAAQGRGDGYTF.

This clone came up a few times. J is TRBJ2-3 and V is TRBV2, with TRBD2 matching over 14 bases. Unmatched junction bases numbered 18, after V lost 10 bases and J lost 6 bases. The CDR3 spans 18 residues. The germline V gene encodes CDR1 SNHLY and CDR2 FYNNEI. The CDR3 protein is CATPRRLAGGSTEDTQYF. In nucleotides, the CDR3 is TGTGCCACTCCGCGGAGACTAGCGGGAGGGTCCACAGAGGATACGCAGTATTTT.

A few counts support this clone. The V call is TRBV19, the J call TRBJ1-1; no firm D call. The CDR3 totals 15 residues. The V gene's germline CDR1 is LNHDA and CDR2 SQIVND (reference sequence). Trimming removed 5 bases from V and 4 bases from J, with 17 bases in between. CDR3 DNA sequence: TGTGCCAGTAGTCCCGATGTGGGTGTGCGCACTGAAGCTTTCTTT. The encoded protein is CASSPDVGVRTEAFF.

This clone has just one count. The CDR3 here is CASSLGTSGRTDTQYF. The DNA for the CDR3 is TGCGCCAGCAGCTTGGGGACTAGCGGGAGGACAGATACGCAGTATTTT. The chain recombines TRBV5-1 with TRBJ2-3; 14 bases agree with TRBD2. The CDR3 runs 16 residues. V shed 0 bases, J shed 3 bases, and the junction held 0 bases outside the gene matches. Germline assignment: CDR1 SGHRS and CDR2 YFSETQ.

J is TRBJ2-7 and V is TRBV29-1, with 8 bases fitting TRBD1. CDR3 length equals 14 residues. CDR1 and CDR2 from the germline V gene are SQVTM and ANQGSEA. V was clipped by 4 bases and J by 2 bases; unmatched bases: 7. The CDR3 bases are TGCAGCGTTGCCCGACAGGGGCCTACCTACGAGCAGTACTTC. Encoded protein: CSVARQGPTYEQYF.

This chain connects TRBV9 to TRBJ1-1; TRBD1 agrees at 7 bases. The CDR3 sequence is 15 residues long. Per germline, CDR1 SGDLS and CDR2 YYNGEE. J gave up 4 bases and V 2 bases, and 8 bases lay outside the gene matches. The chain's CDR3 is CASSVSPTGATEAFF. In DNA form, the CDR3 reads TGTGCCAGCAGCGTTAGCCCCACAGGGGCCACTGAAGCTTTCTTT.

The V gene is TRBV6-1, the J gene TRBJ2-7; weak D call: TRBD2 (5 bases). There are 14 residues in the CDR3. The V gene's germline CDR1 is MNHNS and CDR2 SASEGT. Trimming removed 8 bases at V and 7 bases at J, with 21 bases between. CDR3 in DNA: TGTGCCAGCCCTGACGGCCTTCTCACGGGGGAGCAGTACTTC. Amino acids: CASPDGLLTGEQYF.

In DNA form, the CDR3 reads TGTGCCAGCAGCCAAGGGACAGGGGGTCAAGAGACCCAGTACTTC. Protein: CASSQGTGGQETQYF. The rearrangement links TRBV4-2 to TRBJ2-5, with 10 bases identical to TRBD1. The junction had 1 base not matched to a gene; V was cut back by 1 base and J by 2 bases. CDR3 size: 15 residues. The V gene's germline CDR1 is LGHNA and CDR2 YNFKEQ.

J is TRBJ2-5 and V is TRBV18; no reliable D call. The germline V gene has CDR1 KGHSH and CDR2 LQKENI. V lost 2 bases and J lost 2, with 6 bases in between. This CDR3 is 13 amino acids long. The CDR3: CASSPGAQETQYF. DNA of the CDR3: TGTGCCAGCTCACCAGGCGCTCAAGAGACCCAGTACTTC.

The chain has TRBV6-1 and TRBJ1-2; weak D call: TRBD1 (5 bases). Trimming removed 5 bases from V and 1 base from J, with 8 bases in between. This CDR3 has 13 amino acids. CDR1 and CDR2 (germline): MNHNS, SASEGT. In DNA, the CDR3 is TGTGCCAGCAGTATCGGGGGTAACTATGGCTACACCTTC. It codes for CASSIGGNYGYTF.

The chain has TRBV5-1 and TRBJ2-1, with 7 positions matching TRBD2. Germline V gives CDR1 SGHRS, CDR2 YFSETQ. J was trimmed by 1 base and V by 4 bases; bases with no gene match: 5. This CDR3 is 15 amino acids long. CDR3 sequence: CASSTGGGSYNEQFF. The CDR3 nucleotides are TGCGCCAGCAGCACGGGAGGAGGGTCCTACAATGAGCAGTTCTTC.

The J gene is TRBJ1-1, the V gene TRBV5-1; possible D gene TRBD1, 5 bases. The germline V gene encodes CDR1 SGHRS and CDR2 YFSETQ. The V end lost 0 bases, the J end lost 1 base, and 13 bases lay between the germline ends. This CDR3 region has 16 residues. CDR3 loop: CASSLVAGIRNTEAFF. CDR3 DNA: TGCGCCAGCAGCTTGGTTGCAGGGATCCGGAACACTGAAGCTTTCTTT.

V is TRBV5-6 and J is TRBJ2-7; no reliable D call. Germline V gene data show CDR1 as SGHDT and CDR2 as YYEEEE. The V end was cut by 0 bases, the J end by 1 base, with 5 bases between. The CDR3 has 13 amino acids. The CDR3 sequence is CASSLAVSYEQYF. The CDR3 coding sequence is TGTGCCAGCAGCTTGGCCGTTTCCTACGAGCAGTACTTC.

This chain links TRBV9 with TRBJ2-2; TRBD1 matches 8 bases. V lost 3 bases, J lost 7 bases, and 11 bases stayed unmatched. CDR3 length equals 16 residues. Germline V gives CDR1 SGDLS, CDR2 YYNGEE. CDR3 amino acids: CASSAASGGSGGELFF. CDR3 DNA: TGTGCCAGCAGCGCTGCATCAGGGGGCTCGGGCGGGGAGCTGTTTTTT.

The chain employs TRBV2 and TRBJ2-3, with a possible D match to TRBD2 (5 bases). CDR1 and CDR2 from the germline V gene are SNHLY and FYNNEI. CDR3 length: 14 amino acids. V was pared by 5 bases and J by 0 bases, with 9 bases between. The CDR3 here is CASSLRGSTDTQYF. The DNA for the CDR3 is TGTGCCAGCAGTTTACGCGGGAGCACAGATACGCAGTATTTT.

The rearrangement joins TRBV9 to TRBJ2-1, with D possibly being TRBD1 (6 bases). From germline, CDR1 is SGDLS and CDR2 YYNGEE. CDR3 length equals 19 residues. Trimming stripped 0 bases from V and 5 bases from J, with 24 bases between. CDR3 DNA: TGTGCCAGCAGCGTAGCTACAGGTTTCGGGACGGACAGAGACAATGAGCAGTTCTTC. Translated, it gives CASSVATGFGTDRDNEQFF.

This sequence joins TRBV19 and TRBJ2-2; no definite D call. V was cut by 7 bases and J by 6 bases, with 12 bases left in between. Germline loops: CDR1 LNHDA, CDR2 SQIVND (reference sequence). The CDR3 covers 13 residues. This CDR3 reads CASKKRSPGELFF. The CDR3 DNA follows: TGTGCCAGTAAGAAACGGTCCCCCGGGGAGCTGTTTTTT.

This clone was counted only a few times. The V call is TRBV5-5, the J call TRBJ2-5; D remains unclear. Trimming stripped 4 bases from V and 4 bases from J, with 8 bases between. The CDR3 has 12 residues. The germline V gene has CDR1 SGHKS and CDR2 YYEKEE (reference sequence). The CDR3 DNA is TGTGCCAGCAGCAGGGTGATAGAGACCCAGTACTTC. This sequence encodes CASSRVIETQYF.

V and J are TRBV10-3 and TRBJ2-7; 9 nucleotides line up with TRBD1. The CDR3 covers 15 residues. Unmatched junction bases numbered 6, after V lost 3 bases and J lost 3 bases. Germline CDR1 is ENHRY and CDR2 is SYGVKD. CDR3 DNA: TGTGCCATCAGTGACCTTAGGGGACAGGGCTACGAGCAGTACTTC. Amino acids: CAISDLRGQGYEQYF.

This clone is a singleton in its sample. J is TRBJ2-6 and V is TRBV28; unclear D gene. Germline assignment: CDR1 MDHEN and CDR2 SYDVKM. The CDR3 consists of 14 residues. Trimming pared 1 base from V and 7 bases from J, leaving 8 bases between. CDR3 nucleotide sequence: TGTGCCAGCAGTTTATTGGCAGGAGCCAACGTCCTGACTTTC. Its protein is CASSLLAGANVLTF.

The chain carries TRBV14 and TRBJ2-7; 8 nucleotides align to TRBD1. This CDR3 comprises 18 residues. V was pared by 4 bases and J by 4 bases, with 18 bases of the junction left unmatched. Germline V gives CDR1 SGHDN, CDR2 FVKESK. The CDR3 DNA is TGTGCCAGCAGCCCAAGGGACATATTTAGGACAGGGACTTACGAGCAGTACTTC. Its translation is CASSPRDIFRTGTYEQYF. The full variable domain, in which reference TRBV14 and TRBJ2-7 provide the parts outside the CDR3, is EAGVTQFPSHSVIEKGQTVTLRCDPISGHDNLYWYRRVMGKEIKFLLHFVKESKQDESGMPNNRFLAERTGGTYSTLKVQPAELEDSGVYFCASSPRDIFRTGTYEQYFGPGTRLTVT.

This chain uses TRBV7-8 with TRBJ2-1, with TRBD2 as a possible D gene (5 bases). In germline, CDR1 is SGHVS, CDR2 FQNEAQ. This CDR3 comprises 13 residues. Trimming cost V 2 bases and J 9 bases, with 11 bases left between them. The DNA for the CDR3 is TGTGCCAGCAGCTTACTCCGGGAAGGTGAGCAGTTCTTC. This sequence encodes CASSLLREGEQFF.

The rearrangement joins TRBV5-8 to TRBJ2-1; D is perhaps TRBD1 (5 bases). V shed 2 bases and J shed 8 bases, with 14 bases lying between them. CDR1 is SGHTS, CDR2 YDEGEE, per germline. The length of the CDR3 is 14 residues. For the CDR3, the DNA is TGTGCCAGCAGCTTAATTTCAGGGAACTATGAGCAGTTCTTC. Translating gives CASSLISGNYEQFF.